This TCR beta chain comes out of a study of cytomegalovirus exposure and HLA in healthy donors. Study results and caveats: For most TCR beta V segments, an earlier analysis put the productive rate at about 87% or about 30% of the time. V segments that were indistinguishable, TRBV6-2 and TRBV6-3 among them, were omitted from analysis.

In the PCR, 60 Vbeta and 13 Jbeta primers were used. Profiling relied on immunoSEQ multiplex PCR, and the TCRdb table lists in-frame clones only, not all of them. The sample contains under 200,000 clones, about 80% of which appear only once. Note on this clone: The antigen is unknown.

The germline V gene has CDR1 SEHNR and CDR2 FQNEAQ (reference sequence). V lost 2 bases, J lost 2 bases, and 9 bases lay in between. The CDR3 spans 14 residues. The V and J genes are TRBV7-9 and TRBJ1-1; D perhaps matches TRBD1 (6 bases). The receptor's source is a man aged 18-30 years in good health and CMV-seropositive. The sequenced sample consisted of PBMCs. CDR3 DNA: TGTGCCAGCAGCTTATTGGACAGAAACACTGAAGCTTTCTTT. Its protein is CASSLLDRNTEAFF.